These 5 T cell receptor beta chains were all obtained from the same sample, sequenced in a study of T cell changes during pregnancy in multiple sclerosis. The table came from immunoSEQ multiplex PCR; TCRdb's copy has only in-frame clones and leaves some out. The sample includes tens of thousands of clones, around 93% of them seen just once. The input for sequencing was peripheral blood, taken in the first trimester of pregnancy. These TCRs come from a female donor with multiple sclerosis, enrolled in a pregnancy study.

The chain employs TRBV19 and TRBJ1-2; no reliable D call. The germline V gene has CDR1 LNHDA and CDR2 SQIVND (reference sequence). The CDR3 totals 14 residues. Trimming took 4 bases from V and 0 from J, leaving 9 bases between them. CDR3 nucleotides: TGTGCCAGTAGTAAGAAAGAGGCTAACTATGGCTACACCTTC. This encodes CASSKKEANYGYTF.

This chain links TRBV5-1 with TRBJ1-1; TRBD1 matches 8 bases. CDR1 is SGHRS and CDR2 is YFSETQ in the germline V gene. With 2 bases clipped from V and 7 bases from J, the junction kept 4 bases outside the gene matches. The CDR3 loop spans 13 amino acids. The chain's CDR3 is CASSLDRGLEAFF. The DNA of the CDR3 is TGCGCCAGCAGCTTAGACAGGGGCCTTGAAGCTTTCTTT.

This clone was counted a few times. The chain links TRBV4-2 to TRBJ2-3; 14 nucleotides align to TRBD2. The CDR3 is made up of 18 amino acids. J was trimmed by 4 bases and V by 4 bases; bases with no gene match: 10. Germline V CDR1 and CDR2: LGHNA, YNFKEQ. The CDR3: CASSLSPGLAGVSDTQYF. DNA of the CDR3: TGTGCCAGCAGCCTATCACCGGGACTAGCGGGAGTGTCAGATACGCAGTATTTT.

The V call is TRBV6-1, the J call TRBJ2-3; TRBD2 aligns across 11 bases. The V gene end was trimmed by 1 base and the J gene end by 4 bases; junction bases not matched to a gene: 1. CDR1 is MNHNS, CDR2 SASEGT, per germline. This CDR3 is 15 amino acids long. The CDR3 nucleotides read TGTGCCAGCAGTGAAGTTAGCGGGGGGGCAGATACGCAGTATTTT. It specifies CASSEVSGGADTQYF.

The chain carries TRBV27 and TRBJ1-1, with D hard to call. Trimming removed 2 bases from V and 4 bases from J, with 8 bases in between. Germline CDR1 MNHEY, CDR2 SMNVEV (reference sequence). This CDR3 region has 13 residues. CDR3 DNA: TGTGCCAGCAGTTTAACGGTCGGCACTGAAGCTTTCTTT. Amino acids: CASSLTVGTEAFF.